This TCR beta chain was sequenced for a study of blood T cell repertoires in COVID-19. Study-wide context: From the United States, Italy and Spain came samples of acute and convalescent COVID-19. Sample material is recorded as cDNA or gDNA derived from T cells, B-cell-depleted T cells, or PBMCs.

Germline V CDR1 and CDR2: SGHTA, FQGNSA. This CDR3 has 16 residues. V was pared by 5 bases and J by 2 bases, with 9 bases of the junction left unmatched. The authors' processing: Amplification of reference gene primers was used by the study to estimate nucleated cell counts. Profiling relied on immunoSEQ multiplex PCR, and the TCRdb table lists in-frame clones only, not all of them. The V and J calls and clone size are taken from that table; D and trimming were inferred from the DNA. This sample has around 120,000 clones, with 85% found just once. Sequencing was carried out using peripheral blood. This sequence joins TRBV7-2 and TRBJ2-5, with 9 positions matching TRBD2. The receptor was isolated from a human donor in a cohort sampled during active COVID-19. The CDR3 nucleotides are TGTGCCAGCAGCGTGGGGGGAGCGGGAGGACAAGAGACCCAGTACTTC. It yields the protein CASSVGGAGGQETQYF. Full variable domain (missing parts from reference TRBV7-2 and TRBJ2-5): GAGVSQSPSNKVTEKGKDVELRCDPISGHTALYWYRQSLGQGLEFLIYFQGNSAPDKSGLPSDRFSAERTGGSVSTLTIQRTQQEDSAVYLCASSVGGAGGQETQYFGPGTRLLVL.